This T cell receptor (beta chain) was sequenced during a study of PD-1 blockade in classical Hodgkin lymphoma. Overall study results and limits: Some patients began nivolumab under 1 year after ASCT. These patients were excluded from later analyses. Newly diagnosed patients and complete responders had comparable diversity at baseline.

On this clone: What it binds is not known.

The protocol was immunoSEQ multiplex PCR, while the TCRdb copy is restricted to in-frame clones and leaves out a portion. This sample yields tens of thousands of clones, of which about 92% are seen a single time; 9.7% belongs to the top ten. Every patient had relapsed following autologous stem cell transplantation, and cohorts differed in brentuximab vedotin exposure. Best outcomes ranged across complete response, partial response and progressive disease. Sequenced here: peripheral blood mononuclear cells (PBMCs), sampled at baseline. The clonotype comes from a human donor with classical Hodgkin lymphoma.

The CDR3 loop is CASSLVGGTSEQYF. The CDR3 DNA is TGTGCCAGCAGCTTGGTCGGGGGCACCAGTGAGCAGTACTTC. J is TRBJ2-7 and V is TRBV5-4; D may match TRBD1 or TRBD2 (6 bases each). CDR1 SGHNT and CDR2 YYREEE come from the germline V gene (reference sequence). V was pared by 0 bases and J by 7 bases, with 14 bases between. The CDR3 contains 14 residues.